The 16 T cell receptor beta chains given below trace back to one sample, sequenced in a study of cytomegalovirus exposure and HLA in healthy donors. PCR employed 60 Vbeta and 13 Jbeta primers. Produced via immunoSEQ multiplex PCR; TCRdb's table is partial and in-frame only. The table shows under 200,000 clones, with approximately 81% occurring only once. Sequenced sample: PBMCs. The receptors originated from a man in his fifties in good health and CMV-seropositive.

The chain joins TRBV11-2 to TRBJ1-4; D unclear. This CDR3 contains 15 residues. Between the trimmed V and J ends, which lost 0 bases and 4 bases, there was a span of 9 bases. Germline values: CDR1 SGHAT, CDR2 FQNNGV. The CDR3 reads CASSLDWAGNEKLFF. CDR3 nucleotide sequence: TGTGCCAGCAGCTTAGATTGGGCCGGTAATGAAAAACTGTTTTTT.

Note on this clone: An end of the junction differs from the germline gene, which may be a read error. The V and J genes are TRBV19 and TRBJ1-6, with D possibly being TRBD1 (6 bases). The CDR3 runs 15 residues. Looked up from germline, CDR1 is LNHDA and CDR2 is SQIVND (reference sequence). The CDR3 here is CASSFLQGSRSPFHF. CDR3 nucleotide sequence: TGTGCCAGTAGTTTTCTCCAGGGGAGCCGCTCACCCTTCCACTTT.

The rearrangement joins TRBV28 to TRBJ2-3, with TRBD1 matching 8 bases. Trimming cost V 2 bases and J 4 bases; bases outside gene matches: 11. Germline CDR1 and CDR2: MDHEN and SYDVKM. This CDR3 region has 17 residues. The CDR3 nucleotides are TGTGCCAGCAGTTTAGGGGGGCAGGGGGCGATCGCAGATACGCAGTATTTT. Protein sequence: CASSLGGQGAIADTQYF.

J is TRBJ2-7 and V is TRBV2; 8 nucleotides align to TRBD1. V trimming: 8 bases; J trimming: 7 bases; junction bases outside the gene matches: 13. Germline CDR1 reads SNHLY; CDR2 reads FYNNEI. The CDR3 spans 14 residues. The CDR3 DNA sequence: TGTGCCAGCGTGGAACGACAGGGGAAGGAAGAGCAGTACTTC. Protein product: CASVERQGKEEQYF.

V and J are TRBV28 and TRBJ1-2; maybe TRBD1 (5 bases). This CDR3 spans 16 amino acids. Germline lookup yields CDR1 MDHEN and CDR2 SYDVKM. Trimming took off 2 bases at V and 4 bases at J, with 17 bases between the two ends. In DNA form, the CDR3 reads TGTGCCAGCAGTTTAGAATTAACAGGAGCTACCTATGGCTACACCTTC. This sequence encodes CASSLELTGATYGYTF.

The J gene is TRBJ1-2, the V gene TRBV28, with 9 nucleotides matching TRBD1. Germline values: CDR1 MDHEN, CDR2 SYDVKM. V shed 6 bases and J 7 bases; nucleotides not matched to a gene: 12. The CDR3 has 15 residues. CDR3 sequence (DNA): TGTGCCAGCAGCATACAGGGGGCAATGGGACGTGGCTACACCTTC. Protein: CASSIQGAMGRGYTF.

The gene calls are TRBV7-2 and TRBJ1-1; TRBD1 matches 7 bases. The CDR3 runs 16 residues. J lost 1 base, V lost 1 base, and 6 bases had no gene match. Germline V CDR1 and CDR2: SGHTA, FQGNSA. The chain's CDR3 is CASSLGTGRGNTEAFF. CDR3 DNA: TGTGCCAGCAGCTTAGGGACAGGTCGTGGGAACACTGAAGCTTTCTTT.

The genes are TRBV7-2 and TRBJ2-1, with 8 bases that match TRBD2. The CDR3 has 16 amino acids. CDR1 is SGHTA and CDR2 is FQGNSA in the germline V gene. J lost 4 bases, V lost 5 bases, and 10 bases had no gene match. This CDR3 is CASSAPGAGAYNEQFF. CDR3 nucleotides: TGTGCCAGCAGCGCCCCGGGAGCGGGAGCATACAATGAGCAGTTCTTC.

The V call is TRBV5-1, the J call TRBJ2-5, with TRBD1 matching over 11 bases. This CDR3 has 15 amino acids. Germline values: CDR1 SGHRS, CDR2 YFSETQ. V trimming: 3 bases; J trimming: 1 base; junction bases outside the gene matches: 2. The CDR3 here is CASSSGTGGQETQYF. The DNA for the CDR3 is TGCGCCAGCAGCTCCGGGACAGGGGGCCAAGAGACCCAGTACTTC.

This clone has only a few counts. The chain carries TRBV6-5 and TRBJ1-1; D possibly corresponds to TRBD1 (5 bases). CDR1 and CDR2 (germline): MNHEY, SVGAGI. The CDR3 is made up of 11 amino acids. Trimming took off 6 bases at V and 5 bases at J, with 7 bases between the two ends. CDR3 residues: CASRDKTEAFF. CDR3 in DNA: TGTGCCAGCAGGGACAAGACTGAAGCTTTCTTT.

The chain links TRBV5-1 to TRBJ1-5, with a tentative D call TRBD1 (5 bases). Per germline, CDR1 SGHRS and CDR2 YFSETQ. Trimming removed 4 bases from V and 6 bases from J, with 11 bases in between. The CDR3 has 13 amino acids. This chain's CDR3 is CASSQGGSQPQHF. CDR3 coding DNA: TGCGCCAGCAGCCAGGGAGGTAGTCAGCCCCAGCATTTT.

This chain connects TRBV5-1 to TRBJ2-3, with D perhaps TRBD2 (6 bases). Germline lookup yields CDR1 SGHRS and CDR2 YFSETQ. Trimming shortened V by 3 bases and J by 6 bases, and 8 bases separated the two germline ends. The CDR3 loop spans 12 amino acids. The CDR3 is CASSSRGDTQYF. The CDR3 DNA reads TGCGCCAGCAGCTCCCGGGGGGATACGCAGTATTTT.

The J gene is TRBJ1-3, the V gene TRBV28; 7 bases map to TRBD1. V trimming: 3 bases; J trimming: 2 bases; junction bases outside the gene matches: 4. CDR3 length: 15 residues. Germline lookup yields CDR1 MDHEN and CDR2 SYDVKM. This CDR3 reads CASSFRQGPGNTIYF. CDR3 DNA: TGTGCCAGCAGTTTCCGACAGGGACCTGGAAACACCATATATTTT.

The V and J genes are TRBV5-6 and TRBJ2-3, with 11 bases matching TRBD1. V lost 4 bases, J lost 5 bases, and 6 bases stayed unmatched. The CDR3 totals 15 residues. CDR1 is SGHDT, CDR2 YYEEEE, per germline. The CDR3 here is CASSKDRGQGDTQYF. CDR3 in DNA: TGTGCCAGCAGCAAGGACAGGGGGCAGGGAGATACGCAGTATTTT.

CDR3 DNA: TGTGCCTCAAGGGGGCTCACAGATACGCAGTATTTT. Encoded protein: CASRGLTDTQYF. The chain joins TRBV30 to TRBJ2-3; 7 nucleotides line up with TRBD1. With V trimmed by 7 bases and J by 2 bases, 3 bases remained unmatched. The CDR3 runs 12 residues. Per the germline V gene, CDR1 is GTSNPN and CDR2 is SVGIG (reference sequence).

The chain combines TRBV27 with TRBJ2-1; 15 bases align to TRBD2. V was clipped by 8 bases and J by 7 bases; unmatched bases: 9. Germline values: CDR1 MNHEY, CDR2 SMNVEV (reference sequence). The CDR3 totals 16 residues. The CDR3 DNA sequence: TGTGCCAGCTCCCATAGGGGGACTAGCGGGGGGAATGAGCAGTTCTTC. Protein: CASSHRGTSGGNEQFF.